The 26 T cell receptor beta chains given below trace back to one sample, sequenced in a study of beta chain features in type 1 diabetes listed by TCRdb under 2018. The study at large found these results: A moderate but significant shortening of TCRB CDR3 length was observed in type 1 diabetes patients in all four CD4+ subsets.

The library was prepared using the immunoSEQ multiplex PCR assay. The High Capacity cDNA Reverse Transcription Kit was used to reverse transcribe all of the isolated RNA, meaning that expressed TCRB transcripts were what got sequenced. TCRdb's version of the immuneACCESS table is confined to in-frame rearrangements and falls short of the full clone set. An unresolved V gene accounts for under half of the shortfall where checked; the remainder is of unknown origin. A total of 300,000 to 400,000 clones appear in this sample, about a tenth of them only once. 1% of the sample is in the top ten clones. No antigen has been assigned to these receptors. Sequencing was done on a sample of central memory CD4+ T cells from blood. The source of these receptors is a young man with type 1 diabetes.

The V call is TRBV4-1, the J call TRBJ2-7; 10 bases are shared with TRBD2. Germline V lookup: CDR1 MGHRA, CDR2 YSYEKL. CDR3 length: 18 residues. The junction had 17 bases not matched to a gene; V was cut back by 6 bases and J by 3 bases. CDR3 region: CASSPAGLALSLFYEQYF. The CDR3 DNA reads as TGCGCCAGCAGTCCCGCGGGACTAGCGCTATCTCTTTTCTACGAGCAGTACTTC.

This clone has just a few counts. The V gene is TRBV6-1, the J gene TRBJ2-1; D is undetermined. Trimming took off 8 bases at V and 7 bases at J, with 9 bases between the two ends. The CDR3 runs to 11 residues. From germline, CDR1 is MNHNS and CDR2 SASEGT. CDR3 in amino acids: CASSVENEQFF. The CDR3 DNA reads TGTGCCAGCTCTGTAGAGAATGAGCAGTTCTTC.

This clone was seen a few times. This chain links TRBV6-6 with TRBJ1-2, with D tentatively TRBD1 (6 bases). The CDR3 extends over 13 amino acids. V shed 6 bases and J shed 8 bases, with 16 bases lying between them. Germline CDR1 reads MNHNY; CDR2 reads SVGAGI (reference sequence). DNA for the CDR3: TGTGCCAGCAGATGGACAGACTCGGGCGGCTACACCTTC. It translates to CASRWTDSGGYTF.

This chain uses TRBV29-1 with TRBJ2-2; D is uncertain. Trimming took off 4 bases at V and 0 bases at J, with 9 bases between the two ends. Germline V gene lookup returns CDR1 SQVTM and CDR2 ANQGSEA. The CDR3 spans 14 residues. The chain's CDR3 is CSVGSYANTGELFF. DNA of the CDR3: TGCAGCGTTGGAAGCTACGCGAACACCGGGGAGCTGTTTTTT.

This clone was seen only a few times. The gene calls are TRBV7-2 and TRBJ1-1, with D unresolved. From germline, CDR1 is SGHTA and CDR2 FQGNSA. V was cut by 5 bases and J by 8 bases, with 12 bases left in between. The CDR3 totals 12 residues. The CDR3 DNA sequence: TGTGCCAGCAGCCGTCCTGAGGCCGAAGCTTTCTTT. It codes for CASSRPEAEAFF.

This chain links TRBV4-2 with TRBJ2-3, with D possibly TRBD2 on 6 matching bases. Per the germline V gene, CDR1 is LGHNA and CDR2 is YNFKEQ. The CDR3 extends over 12 amino acids. Trimming took off 4 bases at V and 10 bases at J, with 12 bases between the two ends. CDR3 nucleotide sequence: TGTGCCAGCAGCCCCGGGGGTCTGGCGCAGTATTTT. Its translation: CASSPGGLAQYF.

This clone was recorded many times. The V gene is TRBV4-1, the J gene TRBJ2-2; TRBD2 matches at 10 bases. The CDR3 totals 16 residues. Trimming removed 0 bases from V and 6 bases from J; junction bases left unmatched: 4. Germline values: CDR1 MGHRA, CDR2 YSYEKL. The CDR3 nucleotides read TGCGCCAGCAGCCAAGATAGGCTAGCGGGGGCCGGGGAGCTGTTTTTT. This translates into CASSQDRLAGAGELFF.

This clone was observed a few times. The chain is built from TRBV6-6 and TRBJ1-5, with a possible D match to TRBD1 (5 bases). V was shortened by 2 bases and J by 3 bases, with 8 bases between the two germline ends. The CDR3 totals 14 residues. CDR1 is MNHNY and CDR2 is SVGAGI in the germline V gene (reference sequence). CDR3 bases: TGTGCCAGCAGTTACGACGGACACAATCAGCCCCAGCATTTT. The encoded protein is CASSYDGHNQPQHF.

This clone was seen a handful of times. The V gene is TRBV5-1, the J gene TRBJ2-5; D remains ambiguous. Deletions cut 5 bases from V and 5 bases from J, with 13 bases between. Germline V lookup: CDR1 SGHRS, CDR2 YFSETQ. CDR3 length: 13 residues. The CDR3 protein is CASRAGASETQYF. The CDR3 DNA is TGCGCCAGCAGGGCAGGAGCATCCGAGACCCAGTACTTC.

The chain has TRBV11-3 and TRBJ2-5; D ambiguous. V gave up 1 base and J gave up 2 bases, with 5 bases separating them. Per the germline V gene, CDR1 is SGHNT and CDR2 is YENEEA. The CDR3 runs 13 residues. The CDR3 loop is CASSLVAQETQYF. CDR3 sequence (DNA): TGTGCCAGCAGCTTAGTTGCGCAAGAGACCCAGTACTTC.

The rearrangement uses TRBV28 and TRBJ2-3; a possible D gene is TRBD1 (6 bases). This CDR3 contains 14 residues. V lost 7 bases, J lost 0 bases, and 11 bases lay in between. Germline loops: CDR1 MDHEN, CDR2 SYDVKM. The CDR3 DNA reads as TGTGCCAGCACCACCGGACAGAGCACAGATACGCAGTATTTT. Translation gives CASTTGQSTDTQYF.

V is TRBV30 and J is TRBJ2-5, with a weak D call TRBD2 (5 bases). CDR1 is GTSNPN, CDR2 SVGIG, per germline (reference sequence). Trimming left V 2 bases short and J 7 bases short, with 14 bases between. The CDR3 consists of 13 residues. CDR3 sequence (DNA): TGTGCCTGGAGTTCAGGACTGGCCGGGACCCAGTACTTC. Translation: CAWSSGLAGTQYF.

This clone was recorded a few times. In the same sample, other DNA sequences code for this CDR3. This rearrangement joins TRBV5-1 to TRBJ1-3; no reliable D call. V lost 0 bases and J 0 bases, leaving 7 bases between the germline ends. CDR1 and CDR2 from the germline V gene are SGHRS and YFSETQ. The CDR3 is made up of 15 amino acids. The CDR3 spells CASSLDGSSGNTIYF. In nucleotides, the CDR3 is TGCGCCAGCAGCTTGGATGGGAGCTCTGGAAACACCATATATTTT.

The chain employs TRBV2 and TRBJ2-2; D is undetermined. V shed 6 bases and J shed 4 bases, with 3 bases lying between them. Germline CDR1 SNHLY, CDR2 FYNNEI. CDR3 length: 11 residues. This chain's CDR3 is CASRPTGELFF. Written as DNA, the CDR3 is TGTGCCAGCAGGCCCACCGGGGAGCTGTTTTTT.

The table lists this clone with a few counts. J is TRBJ1-5 and V is TRBV2; 8 nucleotides line up with TRBD1. Germline CDR1 SNHLY, CDR2 FYNNEI. The CDR3 totals 15 residues. With V trimmed by 3 bases and J by 1 base, 2 bases remained unmatched. CDR3 DNA sequence: TGTGCCAGCAGTGAGCCAGGGGGCAGCAATCAGCCCCAGCATTTT. It encodes CASSEPGGSNQPQHF.

This clone was recorded a few times. The chain recombines TRBV25-1 with TRBJ2-5, with TRBD1 matching 7 bases. Germline V gene data show CDR1 as MGHDK and CDR2 as SYGVNS. The V gene end was trimmed by 2 bases and the J gene end by 8 bases; junction bases not matched to a gene: 11. This CDR3 has 15 amino acids. DNA for the CDR3: TGTGCCAGCAGTGAACCTGGGACAGTGAAGAGAACCCAGTACTTC. It translates to CASSEPGTVKRTQYF.

This clone was detected a few times. This rearrangement joins TRBV7-2 to TRBJ2-1, with 9 nucleotides matching TRBD1. The CDR3 runs to 16 residues. V shed 6 bases, J shed 3 bases, and the junction held 9 bases outside the gene matches. The germline V gene has CDR1 SGHTA and CDR2 FQGNSA. The CDR3 DNA reads TGTGCCAGCAGACTCGCCGGGACAGGGTTCTACAATGAGCAGTTCTTC. Amino acids: CASRLAGTGFYNEQFF.

This clone came up a few times. The chain links TRBV30 to TRBJ1-1, with D unclear. The V gene lost 2 bases and the J gene lost 8 bases, with 12 bases spanning the gap. CDR1 is GTSNPN, CDR2 SVGIG, per germline (reference sequence). The CDR3 is 12 amino acids. The CDR3 sequence: CAWSTSSREAFF. CDR3 nucleotide sequence: TGTGCCTGGAGTACGTCTTCAAGGGAAGCTTTCTTT. Filled out from reference TRBV30 and TRBJ1-1, the complete variable domain reads SQTIHQWPATLVQPVGSPLSLECTVEGTSNPNLYWYRQAAGRGLQLLFYSVGIGQISSEVPQNLSASRPQDRQFILSSKKLLLSDSGFYLCAWSTSSREAFFGQGTRLTVV.

The rearrangement links TRBV19 to TRBJ2-1, with a weak D call TRBD2 (5 bases). This CDR3 has 17 residues. With 5 bases removed from V and 1 base from J, the gap between germline ends came to 18 bases. Germline V lookup: CDR1 LNHDA, CDR2 SQIVND (reference sequence). CDR3 sequence reads: CASSLRTRTASYNEQFF. The CDR3 DNA sequence: TGTGCCAGTAGTTTGCGTACCAGGACTGCTTCCTACAATGAGCAGTTCTTC.

V is TRBV19 and J is TRBJ1-4, with a tentative D call TRBD1 (5 bases). The V gene lost 10 bases and the J gene lost 7 bases, with 13 bases spanning the gap. CDR3 length: 12 residues. The germline gives CDR1 LNHDA, CDR2 SQIVND (reference sequence). The CDR3 is CATGGSGEKLFF. The CDR3 bases are TGTGCCACCGGGGGGAGCGGTGAAAAACTGTTTTTT. Full variable domain (missing parts from reference TRBV19 and TRBJ1-4): DGGITQSPKYLFRKEGQNVTLSCEQNLNHDAMYWYRQDPGQGLRLIYYSQIVNDFQKGDIAEGYSVSREKKESFPLTVTSAQKNPTAFYLCATGGSGEKLFFGSGTQLSVL.

This clone was seen a handful of times. The same CDR3 arises from other DNA sequences in this sample as well. The chain carries TRBV7-2 and TRBJ2-3; 9 nucleotides line up with TRBD2. The length of the CDR3 is 14 residues. V lost 4 bases and J lost 4; bases outside the gene matches: 3. CDR1 SGHTA and CDR2 FQGNSA come from the germline V gene. CDR3 nucleotide sequence: TGTGCCAGCAGCTCGGGACTAGCCCCAGATACGCAGTATTTT. This encodes CASSSGLAPDTQYF.

This clone has only one observation. V is TRBV7-2 and J is TRBJ2-7; D unresolved. The V gene's germline CDR1 is SGHTA and CDR2 FQGNSA. V shed 8 bases and J shed 5 bases, with 16 bases lying between them. This CDR3 has 13 residues. CDR3 residues: CASSPLSIDEQYF. CDR3 DNA: TGTGCCAGCTCTCCGCTAAGTATCGACGAGCAGTACTTC.

About this clone itself: This sample includes further DNA sequences coding for the same CDR3. The V and J genes are TRBV28 and TRBJ2-6, with 7 bases fitting TRBD1. This CDR3 region has 15 residues. Unmatched junction bases numbered 3, after V lost 6 bases and J lost 1 base. Germline V CDR1 and CDR2: MDHEN, SYDVKM. This CDR3 reads CASRQQGSGANVLTF. The CDR3 nucleotides read TGTGCCAGCAGACAACAGGGGTCTGGGGCCAACGTCCTGACTTTC.

This clone appeared a few times. V is TRBV5-1 and J is TRBJ2-7; no clear D. In germline, CDR1 is SGHRS, CDR2 YFSETQ. The CDR3 length is 15 residues. With 0 bases removed from V and 0 bases from J, the gap between germline ends came to 10 bases. CDR3 in amino acids: CASSLGRLSSYEQYF. CDR3 DNA sequence: TGCGCCAGCAGCTTGGGCAGGCTCAGCTCCTACGAGCAGTACTTC.

This clone was found many times. This chain joins TRBV7-9 and TRBJ1-6; D unresolved. Trimming stripped 5 bases from V and 5 bases from J, with 13 bases between. The germline CDR1 and CDR2 sequences are SEHNR and FQNEAQ (reference sequence). This CDR3 spans 15 amino acids. The CDR3 DNA is TGTGCCAGCAGCCAAAGGACGGCCGATAATTCACCCCTCCACTTT. This codes for CASSQRTADNSPLHF.

This chain uses TRBV7-6 with TRBJ2-4; D possibly matches TRBD1 or TRBD2 (5 bases each). The CDR3 is 15 amino acids. Between the trimmed V and J ends, which lost 5 bases and 6 bases, there was a span of 17 bases. Germline values: CDR1 SGHVS, CDR2 FNYEAQ. CDR3 protein: CASSRGDSDGNIQYF. CDR3 nucleotide sequence: TGTGCCAGCAGCCGAGGGGATTCCGACGGAAACATTCAGTACTTC.